These T cell receptor beta chains were read from a single sample in a study of breast tumors, draining lymph nodes, adjacent tissues. TCRdb reprocessed the multiplex PCR reads via MiXCR and lists one record per CDR3 protein. The data show about 100,000 distinct CDR3 sequences, around 20% seen once. The sample taken for sequencing was axillary lymph node tissue. The receptors come from a female donor with breast cancer. Some clones in this sample may be carry-over from other donors' samples. Each CDR3 is given without its conserved first and last residue. The order of the fields is D gene, V gene, CDR3 protein. The D gene is left open where the match is weak.

>-|TRBV2
ASIGQDSNQPQH
>-|TRBV29-1
SVVLGHSTGELF
>-|TRBV7-8
ASSLSRGQETQY
>TRBD1|TRBV28
ASRGQDGYSPLH
>-|TRBV5-1
ASSLEVGSLKTQY
>-|TRBV28
ASSLNWGRGYT
>-|TRBV19
ASSSGNQPQH
>TRBD1|TRBV19
ASTTGGGYEQY
>-|TRBV5-1
ASSFWGGETQY
>-|TRBV11-2
ASNDITSTDTQY
>-|TRBV5-1
ASSTSSGGETQY
>-|TRBV5-4
ASSLYGESTSY
>TRBD2|TRBV20-1
SASPTSGDTEQY
>-|TRBV4-1
ASSPGQDSYEQY
>-|TRBV5-8
ASSLYTDNEQF
>-|TRBV28
ASRSLVGRYT
>-|TRBV5-1
ASSLGQANQPQH
>TRBD2|TRBV7-9
ASSLYVGRGTSAFNNEQF
>TRBD1|TRBV7-9
ASSFPNLGTGASGANVLT
>TRBD2|TRBV20-1
SARTTSGKFGVNEQF
>-|TRBV2
ASWAVRNEQF
>TRBD1|TRBV7-8
ASSLVFGTGYEQF
>-|TRBV3-1
ASSLGPNNYNEQF
>TRBD2|TRBV3-1
ASSQDIASGEVY
>TRBD2|TRBV7-9
ASSPPGRANEQF
>TRBD2|TRBV28
ASTGLAFSRDYYNTYEQY
>-|TRBV9
ASSVDTLDTYEQY
>TRBD1|TRBV6-6
ASTRDRRFSNQPQH
>-|TRBV6-6
ASSYLANSFYGYT
>-|TRBV11-3
ASSLMGGEQY
>-|TRBV18
ASSPNVGGAN
>TRBD1|TRBV5-1
ASSQEGQGTDTQY
>TRBD2|TRBV27
ASRPSPGLAGVAYEQY
>-|TRBV15
ATSGPGAGTDTQY
>TRBD2|TRBV20-1
SARDGLAGVTDTQY
>-|TRBV5-1
ASSGGADPVREQY
>-|TRBV10-3
AISARSSISYEQY
>TRBD2|TRBV2
ASSAAGGKYNEQF
>TRBD1|TRBV5-1
ASSMGQGSYNEQF
>-|TRBV5-1
ASSQLGVGNTGELF
>-|TRBV9
ASSFQETGELF
>-|TRBV12-3/TRBV12-4
ASSEGSGGYTDTQY
>TRBD2|TRBV4-1
ASRSSGNEQY
>-|TRBV5-6
ASSSQGRTKHEQY
>-|TRBV6-5
ASTLTSPTGGELF
>-|TRBV30
AWSLSGGSTDTQY